The 29 T cell receptor beta chains given below trace back to one sample, sequenced in a study of PD-1 blockade in classical Hodgkin lymphoma. Assay: immunoSEQ multiplex PCR; the TCRdb copy retains only in-frame clones and omits some. The top ten hold around 20% of the sample, which has more than 85,000 clones, roughly nine tenths seen once. Time point noted: cycle 4 day 1 (C4D1), after five to seven weeks of nivolumab. Autologous stem cell transplantation was followed by relapse in every patient, and brentuximab vedotin exposure varied. Sequencing was performed on peripheral blood mononuclear cells (PBMCs), taken before the fourth cycle of nivolumab. These receptors came from a human donor with classical Hodgkin lymphoma.

The chain is built from TRBV19 and TRBJ2-5; possible D gene TRBD1, 6 bases. Trimming took off 5 bases at V and 4 bases at J, with 17 bases between the two ends. CDR3 size: 15 residues. Germline values: CDR1 LNHDA, CDR2 SQIVND (reference sequence). This chain's CDR3 is CASSSYEGVRETQYF. Here the CDR3 DNA reads TGTGCCAGTAGTTCCTACGAGGGGGTGCGAGAGACCCAGTACTTC.

CDR3 region: CASSLRGPGNEQFF. The CDR3, as DNA: TGTGCCAGCAGCCTCCGGGGCCCGGGGAATGAGCAGTTCTTC. The rearrangement links TRBV5-4 to TRBJ2-1; the D call may be TRBD1 or TRBD2 (5 bases each). V dropped 4 bases and J dropped 7 bases, with 15 bases sitting between them. This CDR3 has 14 residues. Germline CDR1 reads SGHNT; CDR2 reads YYREEE (reference sequence). Full variable domain (remainder filled in from reference TRBV5-4 and TRBJ2-1): ETGVTQSPTHLIKTRGQQVTLRCSSQSGHNTVSWYQQALGQGPQFIFQYYREEENGRGNFPPRFSGLQFPNYSSELNVNALELDDSALYLCASSLRGPGNEQFFGPGTRLTVL.

This chain connects TRBV6-1 to TRBJ2-1, with 13 nucleotides matching TRBD2. This CDR3 has 14 amino acids. With 8 bases clipped from V and 4 bases from J, the junction kept 2 bases outside the gene matches. Germline lookup yields CDR1 MNHNS and CDR2 SASEGT. CDR3 DNA: TGTGCCAGCTTACTAGCGGGAGGGTACAATGAGCAGTTCTTC. It specifies CASLLAGGYNEQFF.

This chain connects TRBV5-1 to TRBJ1-5; no clear D gene. V was cut by 0 bases and J by 5 bases, with 9 bases left in between. The CDR3 runs to 14 residues. Germline V gives CDR1 SGHRS, CDR2 YFSETQ. The DNA for the CDR3 is TGCGCCAGCAGCTTGGAGGCAGGCTATCAGCCCCAGCATTTT. This sequence encodes CASSLEAGYQPQHF.

This rearrangement joins TRBV7-2 to TRBJ2-3, with TRBD2 identical over 13 bases. Losses at the gene ends were 5 bases for V and 8 bases for J; bases not matched to a gene: 13. This CDR3 spans 17 amino acids. In germline, CDR1 is SGHTA, CDR2 FQGNSA. The CDR3 DNA reads TGTGCCAGCAGCCAAGAACTAGCGGGAGGGCCTGTCTCTACGCAGTATTTT. Translated: CASSQELAGGPVSTQYF.

The chain combines TRBV5-1 with TRBJ1-1; D remains ambiguous. The CDR3 has 14 amino acids. Germline lookup yields CDR1 SGHRS and CDR2 YFSETQ. V was pared by 0 bases and J by 1 base, with 7 bases between. CDR3 sequence (DNA): TGCGCCAGCAGCTTGGGATCTGCGAACACTGAAGCTTTCTTT. Translated: CASSLGSANTEAFF.

This clone has just a few counts. CDR3 nucleotide sequence: TGCGCCAGCAGCCAAGGACGGGACAATCAGCCCCAGCATTTT. It specifies CASSQGRDNQPQHF. This chain links TRBV4-3 with TRBJ1-5; D uncertain. The CDR3 runs to 14 residues. Germline V gene lookup returns CDR1 LGHNA and CDR2 YSLEER. V was trimmed by 1 base and J by 3 bases, leaving 7 bases between them.

This chain connects TRBV28 to TRBJ1-1; D unresolved. Trimming took off 3 bases at V and 6 bases at J, with 14 bases between the two ends. The V gene's germline CDR1 is MDHEN and CDR2 SYDVKM. The CDR3 is 14 amino acids. The CDR3 DNA reads as TGTGCCAGCAGTTTCGGACTTGATTTTGCTGAAGCTTTCTTT. This encodes CASSFGLDFAEAFF.

This chain links TRBV19 with TRBJ2-3; possible D gene TRBD1, 6 bases. V was pared by 6 bases and J by 1 base, with 14 bases between. Germline CDR1 LNHDA, CDR2 SQIVND (reference sequence). The CDR3 is made up of 15 amino acids. The chain's CDR3 is CASRPQGLRTDTQYF. The CDR3 DNA follows: TGTGCCAGTAGACCCCAGGGGCTACGCACAGATACGCAGTATTTT.

The rearrangement links TRBV7-9 to TRBJ2-2; D not certain. The germline CDR1 and CDR2 sequences are SEHNR and FQNEAQ (reference sequence). The ends were cut back, 5 bases at V and 4 bases at J, with 2 bases in the middle. The CDR3 runs 11 residues. The CDR3 region has the DNA TGTGCCAGCAGCATCACCGGGGAGCTGTTTTTT. Encoded protein: CASSITGELFF.

The chain combines TRBV4-3 with TRBJ2-3; 7 bases align to TRBD2. V gave up 0 bases and J gave up 1 base; unmatched junction bases: 1. The germline V gene has CDR1 LGHNA and CDR2 YSLEER. This CDR3 region has 15 residues. CDR3 in amino acids: CASSQESGGTDTQYF. DNA of the CDR3: TGCGCCAGCAGCCAAGAAAGCGGGGGCACAGATACGCAGTATTTT.

The sample holds one count of this clone. The J gene is TRBJ2-7, the V gene TRBV30, with D unclear. Trimming removed 1 base at V and 7 bases at J, with 17 bases between. Germline CDR1 and CDR2: GTSNPN and SVGIG (reference sequence). This CDR3 spans 14 amino acids. CDR3 region: CAWSAWLTSREQYF. CDR3 nucleotide sequence: TGTGCCTGGAGTGCCTGGCTAACCTCTAGAGAGCAGTACTTC.

The rearrangement links TRBV4-1 to TRBJ2-7; 10 bases align to TRBD1. The CDR3 consists of 15 residues. The V and J ends lost 1 base and 2 bases, in that order; junction bases with no gene match: 2. CDR1 is MGHRA, CDR2 YSYEKL, per germline. The CDR3 DNA follows: TGCGCCAGCAGCCAAGCCGGGACAGGGGCCTACGAGCAGTACTTC. Translation gives CASSQAGTGAYEQYF.

The V call is TRBV27, the J call TRBJ1-4; D remains unclear. Deletions cut 7 bases from V and 0 bases from J, with 6 bases between. Germline assignment: CDR1 MNHEY and CDR2 SMNVEV (reference sequence). This CDR3 comprises 13 residues. The CDR3 loop is CASTSATNEKLFF. CDR3 bases: TGTGCCAGCACATCGGCAACTAATGAAAAACTGTTTTTT.

The chain couples TRBV11-2 to TRBJ2-2, with 9 nucleotides matching TRBD2. CDR3 size: 17 residues. V gave up 5 bases and J gave up 5 bases; unmatched junction bases: 12. Germline CDR1 and CDR2: SGHAT and FQNNGV. The CDR3 DNA follows: TGTGCCAGCAGCCCAGCTGGCGCGGGAGGGCCGACCGGGGAGCTGTTTTTT. This codes for CASSPAGAGGPTGELFF. Variable domain in full (rest from reference TRBV11-2 and TRBJ2-2): EAGVAQSPRYKIIEKRQSVAFWCNPISGHATLYWYQQILGQGPKLLIQFQNNGVVDDSQLPKDRFSAERLKGVDSTLKIQPAKLEDSAVYLCASSPAGAGGPTGELFFGEGSRLTVL.

J is TRBJ1-1 and V is TRBV28, with D possibly being TRBD1 (6 bases). V dropped 6 bases and J dropped 8 bases, with 7 bases sitting between them. This CDR3 is built from 10 residues. Germline V gene data show CDR1 as MDHEN and CDR2 as SYDVKM. In DNA, the CDR3 is TGTGCCAGCAGCGGACAGGAAGCTTTCTTT. Its translation: CASSGQEAFF.

This chain connects TRBV30 to TRBJ1-2; D unresolved. Per germline, CDR1 GTSNPN and CDR2 SVGIG (reference sequence). Trimming took 5 bases from V and 4 from J, leaving 8 bases between them. The length of the CDR3 is 11 residues. The CDR3 is CAWSLSYGYTF. DNA for the CDR3: TGTGCCTGGTCCTTAAGCTATGGCTACACCTTC.

This chain links TRBV30 with TRBJ2-1; the match to TRBD1 covers 9 bases. Trimming cost V 5 bases and J 14 bases; bases outside gene matches: 7. Germline V gene sequence: CDR1 GTSNPN, CDR2 SVGIG (reference sequence). This CDR3 region has 11 residues. The CDR3 DNA reads as TGTGCCTGGCCGCGACGGGACAGGGAGTTCTTC. Translating it yields CAWPRRDREFF. Full variable domain (rest looked up from reference TRBV30 and TRBJ2-1): SQTIHQWPATLVQPVGSPLSLECTVEGTSNPNLYWYRQAAGRGLQLLFYSVGIGQISSEVPQNLSASRPQDRQFILSSKKLLLSDSGFYLCAWPRRDREFFGPGTRLTVL.

This rearrangement joins TRBV7-6 to TRBJ1-6; 7 bases map to TRBD1. Looked up from germline, CDR1 is SGHVS and CDR2 is FNYEAQ. V was clipped by 3 bases and J by 7 bases; unmatched bases: 9. The CDR3 loop spans 16 amino acids. CDR3 amino acids: CASSLMQGGTNSPLHF. CDR3 in DNA: TGTGCCAGCAGCTTGATGCAGGGGGGAACAAATTCACCCCTCCACTTT. The variable domain in full, with the rest retrieved from reference TRBV7-6 and TRBJ1-6, is GAGVSQSPRYKVTKRGQDVALRCDPISGHVSLYWYRQALGQGPEFLTYFNYEAQQDKSGLPNDRFSAERPEGSISTLTIQRTEQRDSAMYRCASSLMQGGTNSPLHFGNGTRLTVT.

The gene calls are TRBV4-2 and TRBJ2-7; 10 nucleotides agree with TRBD1. The J segment lost 4 bases and the V segment lost 2 bases, leaving 5 bases of the junction unmatched. This CDR3 has 15 amino acids. Germline CDR1 reads LGHNA; CDR2 reads YNFKEQ. This CDR3 reads CASSQPGQGRYEQYF. The CDR3 nucleotides are TGTGCCAGCAGCCAACCGGGACAGGGGCGGTACGAGCAGTACTTC.

The V call is TRBV2, the J call TRBJ2-1; TRBD2 matches at 8 bases. The CDR3 totals 15 residues. V gave up 1 base and J gave up 4 bases; unmatched junction bases: 3. Germline V gene sequence: CDR1 SNHLY, CDR2 FYNNEI. CDR3 in DNA: TGTGCCAGCAGTGAAGGGACTAGCACATACAATGAGCAGTTCTTC. This gives the protein CASSEGTSTYNEQFF.

The CDR3 DNA is TGTGCCAGCAGTTTATCCGGGTCTGAAGCTTTCTTT. Translating gives CASSLSGSEAFF. The J gene is TRBJ1-1, the V gene TRBV27; D gene unclear. V was clipped by 0 bases and J by 6 bases, with 5 bases between them. The CDR3 extends over 12 amino acids. Germline assignment: CDR1 MNHEY and CDR2 SMNVEV (reference sequence).

The chain couples TRBV6-5 to TRBJ2-2; 7 nucleotides agree with TRBD2. The CDR3 covers 14 residues. V was pared by 6 bases and J by 1 base, with 2 bases of the junction left unmatched. The germline V gene encodes CDR1 MNHEY and CDR2 SVGAGI. The CDR3 coding sequence is TGTGCCAGCAGAAGCGGGGTGAACACCGGGGAGCTGTTTTTT. Encoded protein: CASRSGVNTGELFF.

V is TRBV6-5 and J is TRBJ1-5; D unresolved. Trimming pared 5 bases from V and 0 bases from J, leaving 8 bases between. Germline V lookup: CDR1 MNHEY, CDR2 SVGAGI. The CDR3 sequence is 14 residues long. CDR3 residues: CASSRTVSNQPQHF. The CDR3 coding sequence is TGTGCCAGCAGTCGTACAGTTAGCAATCAGCCCCAGCATTTT.

V is TRBV19 and J is TRBJ2-3, with unresolved D. Germline CDR1 is LNHDA and CDR2 is SQIVND (reference sequence). The V gene lost 3 bases and the J gene lost 4 bases, with 8 bases spanning the gap. The CDR3 totals 13 residues. CDR3 protein: CASSMLEPDTQYF. The CDR3 DNA reads as TGTGCCAGTAGTATGCTAGAGCCAGATACGCAGTATTTT.

This chain uses TRBV19 with TRBJ2-1; TRBD2 matches at 7 bases. The V and J ends lost 4 bases and 9 bases, in that order; junction bases with no gene match: 18. The CDR3 runs 17 residues. In germline, CDR1 is LNHDA, CDR2 SQIVND (reference sequence). DNA for the CDR3: TGTGCCAGTAGTAACCCCAGATGGGGGAGGGCCAGCGGTGAGCAGTTCTTC. Translation: CASSNPRWGRASGEQFF.

This rearrangement joins TRBV10-3 to TRBJ2-7; D possibly corresponds to TRBD2 (6 bases). Trimming took 8 bases from V and 0 from J, leaving 11 bases between them. This CDR3 region has 13 residues. Germline assignment: CDR1 ENHRY and CDR2 SYGVKD. The CDR3 sequence is CAISGENSYEQYF. In nucleotides, the CDR3 is TGTGCCATCTCGGGGGAAAACTCCTACGAGCAGTACTTC.

This sequence joins TRBV5-6 and TRBJ2-3, with 7 positions matching TRBD2. Per the germline V gene, CDR1 is SGHDT and CDR2 is YYEEEE. V shed 1 base, J shed 3 bases, and the junction held 14 bases outside the gene matches. There are 18 residues in the CDR3. The CDR3 sequence: CASSLSQNFRLATDTQYF. The CDR3 bases are TGTGCCAGCAGCTTGTCCCAAAATTTTAGACTAGCAACAGATACGCAGTATTTT.

J is TRBJ1-1 and V is TRBV6-1, with D unclear. Per the germline V gene, CDR1 is MNHNS and CDR2 is SASEGT. V lost 4 bases and J lost 9, with 12 bases in between. The CDR3 totals 12 residues. CDR3 loop: CASSARSRKAFF. DNA for the CDR3: TGTGCCAGCAGTGCGAGGTCCCGAAAAGCTTTCTTT.